Here is one TCR beta chain with its context. The antigen is unknown. TCR beta CDR3 sequences were amplified from RNA transcripts. First-round RT-PCR with HTBI primers amplified the TCR CDR3 region. One entry per CDR3 protein, called by TCRdb with MiXCR from the multiplex PCR reads. Among roughly 550,000 distinct CDR3 sequences, more than 15% were seen once, and the ten largest hold over 25%. The data are from a study of T cells in Graves' hyperthyroidism and ophthalmopathy. Regarding the study as a whole: Most clonotypes expanded in thyroid above 0.001 were likewise present in blood.

The sample was blood. This clonotype was sampled from a woman in her thirties with Graves' ophthalmopathy.

CDR3: CASSLGTGQGYTF. CDR3 bases: TGTGCCAGCAGTTTAGGGACAGGGCAAGGCTACACCTTC. V usage is TRBV12-3 or TRBV12-4 and J usage is TRBJ1-2; 8 positions match TRBD1. This CDR3 is built from 13 residues. J lost 8 bases, V lost 1 base, and 3 bases had no gene match.